In this sample, the clone carrying this TCR beta chain turned up once. The antigen is not known. The sample originates from a study of early T cells in non-severe SARS-CoV-2 infection. Across the whole study: Sequenced material consisted of bulk RNA (from unsorted whole blood), and chains were unpaired.

V was cut by 5 bases and J by 3 bases, with 16 bases left in between. The CDR3 runs 15 residues. The germline V gene has CDR1 SGHVS and CDR2 FNYEAQ. Unique molecular identifiers were affixed to single, distinct cDNA molecules. From the 5' RACE reads, TCRdb called clonotypes with MiXCR, one entry per CDR3 protein. This table holds about 80,000 distinct CDR3 sequences, 9% to 15% found once. Broader study findings: A preference for anti-spike CD8 responses marked VDJdb matching, which missed private and CD4 specificities.

The starting material was whole blood, obtained at baseline. This receptor was obtained from an adult who was a healthcare worker with PCR-confirmed SARS-CoV-2 infection or an uninfected control (not recorded which). The donor label of this sample is uncertain. The chain has TRBV7-6 and TRBJ1-1; D call uncertain. Written as DNA, the CDR3 is TGTGCCAGCAGCCGGGCCACTACCCCGGACACTGAAGCTTTCTTT. It encodes CASSRATTPDTEAFF.